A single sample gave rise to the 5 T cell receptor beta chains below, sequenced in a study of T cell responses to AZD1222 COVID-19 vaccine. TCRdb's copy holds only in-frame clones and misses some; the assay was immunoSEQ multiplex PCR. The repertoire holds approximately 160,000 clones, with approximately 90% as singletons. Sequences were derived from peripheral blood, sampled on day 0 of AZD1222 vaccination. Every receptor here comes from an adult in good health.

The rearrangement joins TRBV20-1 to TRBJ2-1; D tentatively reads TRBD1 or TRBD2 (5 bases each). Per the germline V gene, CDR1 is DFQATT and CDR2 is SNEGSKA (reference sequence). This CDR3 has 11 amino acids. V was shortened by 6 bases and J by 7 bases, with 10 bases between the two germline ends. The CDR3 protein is CSAGWGNEQFF. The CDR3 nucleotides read TGCAGTGCCGGGTGGGGGAATGAGCAGTTCTTC.

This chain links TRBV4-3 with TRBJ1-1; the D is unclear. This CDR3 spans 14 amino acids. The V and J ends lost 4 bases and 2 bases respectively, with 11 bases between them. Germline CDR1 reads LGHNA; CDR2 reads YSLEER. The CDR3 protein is CASSLGGSNTEAFF. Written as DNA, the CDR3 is TGCGCCAGCAGCCTAGGAGGCAGTAACACTGAAGCTTTCTTT.

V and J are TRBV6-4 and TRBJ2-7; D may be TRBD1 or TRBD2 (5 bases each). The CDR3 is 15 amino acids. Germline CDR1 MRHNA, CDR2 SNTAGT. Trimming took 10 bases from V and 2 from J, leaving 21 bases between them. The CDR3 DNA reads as TGTGCCATCCCGTACCCCCGGGACCGTCCCTACGAGCAGTACTTC. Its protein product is CAIPYPRDRPYEQYF.

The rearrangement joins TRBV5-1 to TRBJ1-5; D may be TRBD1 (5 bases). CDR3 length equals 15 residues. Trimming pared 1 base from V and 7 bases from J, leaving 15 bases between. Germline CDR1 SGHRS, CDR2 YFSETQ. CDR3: CASSLSGLKSQPQHF. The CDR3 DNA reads TGCGCCAGCAGCTTGTCAGGGCTTAAGAGCCAGCCCCAGCATTTT.

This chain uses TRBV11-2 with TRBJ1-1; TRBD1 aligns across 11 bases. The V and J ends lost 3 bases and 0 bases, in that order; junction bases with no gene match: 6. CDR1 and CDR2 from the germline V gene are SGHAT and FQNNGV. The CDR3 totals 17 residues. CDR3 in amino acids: CASSFLPGQGVNTEAFF. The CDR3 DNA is TGTGCCAGCAGCTTCCTCCCGGGACAGGGGGTGAACACTGAAGCTTTCTTT.